This passage covers 26 T cell receptor beta chains from one sample sequenced in a study of tumor and adjacent non-tumor tissue in lung cancer. The library came from three nested PCR rounds adapted from ARM-PCR protocols. TCRdb independently ran MiXCR on the multiplex PCR reads; one entry per CDR3 protein. This table has about 98,000 distinct CDR3 sequences, 80% appearing once. The template was RNA from unsorted bulk tissue. This non-tumor lung sample came from over 3 cm beyond the tumor edge. Sequenced input: distant non-tumor lung tissue. The receptor source for this set is a man aged 60-69 years with small cell lung cancer.

This chain joins TRBV11-2 and TRBJ1-1; D may be TRBD1 (6 bases). V gave up 5 bases and J gave up 5 bases, with 18 bases separating them. The germline V gene has CDR1 SGHAT and CDR2 FQNNGV. The CDR3 extends over 15 amino acids. CDR3 bases: TGTGCCAGCAGCCCGAGACAGGCTTTTGGTACTGAAGCTTTCTTT. This translates into CASSPRQAFGTEAFF. The full variable domain, its missing parts supplied by reference TRBV11-2 and TRBJ1-1, is EAGVAQSPRYKIIEKRQSVAFWCNPISGHATLYWYQQILGQGPKLLIQFQNNGVVDDSQLPKDRFSAERLKGVDSTLKIQPAKLEDSAVYLCASSPRQAFGTEAFFGQGTRLTVV.

A remark on this clonotype: A much larger clone differs by one base, so this may be a read error. This sequence joins TRBV30 and TRBJ2-7, with 7 positions matching TRBD1. The CDR3 spans 11 residues. Germline assignment: CDR1 GTSNPN and CDR2 SVGIG (reference sequence). CDR3 DNA sequence: TGTGCCAGGAGTATAGGGGACAGGCAGTACGTC. This gives the protein CARSIGDRQYV.

About this clonotype itself: Its ends do not fully match the called genes, so a read error is possible. The chain has TRBV30 and TRBJ1-2; D is perhaps TRBD1 (6 bases). Germline loops: CDR1 GTSNPN, CDR2 SVGIG (reference sequence). The CDR3 is 15 amino acids. CDR3 sequence (DNA): TGTGCCTGGAGTCTTCACAGGGATTCCCCCGCTCGCTACACATTC. Its protein product is CAWSLHRDSPARYTF.

Concerning this clonotype itself: The junction and the germline gene differ at one end; a read error may be behind it. The V and J genes are TRBV6-1 and TRBJ1-1; D is ambiguous. This CDR3 has 17 amino acids. Germline V gives CDR1 MNHNS, CDR2 SASEGT. CDR3 residues: CASSGGITRAGSTEAFF. In nucleotides, the CDR3 is TGTGCCAGCAGTGGCGGGATCACCCGGGCAGGAAGCACTGAAGCTTTCTTC.

A remark on this clonotype: The junction departs from the called germline gene at one end, perhaps through a read error. The chain uses TRBV29-1 and TRBJ2-7; the match to TRBD2 covers 11 bases. Germline assignment: CDR1 SQVTM and CDR2 ANQGSEA. The CDR3 runs to 13 residues. The CDR3 DNA follows: TGCAGTGTTGGGGGACTAGCGGATACCGAGCTGTACTTC. As protein: CSVGGLADTELYF.

As regards this clonotype: Relative to the germline gene, one junction end is altered; a read error may explain this. The CDR3, as DNA: TGTGCCAGCAGCTTAATCGGGAGAGGCACCTACAATGAGCACTTCTTC. Translating gives CASSLIGRGTYNEHFF. The chain links TRBV11-2 to TRBJ2-1; D possibly corresponds to TRBD2 (6 bases). Germline-derived CDR1 and CDR2 are SGHAT and FQNNGV. The CDR3 contains 16 residues.

This clonotype was recorded once. The junction does not match germline at one end; this may be a read error. This rearrangement joins TRBV12-3 or TRBV12-4 to TRBJ2-2; 7 nucleotides match TRBD2. There are 16 residues in the CDR3. CDR3 nucleotides: TGTGCCAGCAGTTTTTGGCGGGGGTCGAACAGCGGGGAGCTGCTTTTT. Residues: CASSFWRGSNSGELLF.

About this clonotype: One end of the junction does not line up with germline, which may come from a read error. J is TRBJ2-3 and V is TRBV6-1; 7 nucleotides line up with TRBD1. CDR3 size: 14 residues. CDR1 and CDR2 from the germline V gene are MNHNS and SASEGT. Here the CDR3 DNA reads TGTGCCAGTAGTGAGGGACAGAGGTCAGATACGCAGTATTTT. This gives the protein CASSEGQRSDTQYF.

V is TRBV29-1 and J is TRBJ2-1, with D possibly being TRBD2 (5 bases). Germline V lookup: CDR1 SQVTM, CDR2 ANQGSEA. The CDR3 runs to 10 residues. The CDR3 DNA is TGCAGTATTGGGAGCAATGAGCAGTTCTTC. As protein: CSIGSNEQFF.

This clonotype has only a few counts. Mismatch with germline at one junction end may stem from a read error. This chain links TRBV4-2 with TRBJ2-2; unclear D gene. The length of the CDR3 is 16 residues. Germline CDR1 reads LGHNA; CDR2 reads YNFKEQ. The CDR3 nucleotides are TGTGCTAGCAGCCAAGATCTCAGTGCGAACACGGGGGAGCTGTTTTTT. Amino acids: CASSQDLSANTGELFF.

As concerns this clonotype: With a much larger clone just one base away, this may be a read error. The rearrangement joins TRBV20-1 to TRBJ2-3; 13 bases align to TRBD2. Germline V gene sequence: CDR1 DFQATT, CDR2 SNEGSKA (reference sequence). The CDR3 has 16 amino acids. CDR3 residues: CSARGLAGTSTDMQYF. CDR3 nucleotides: TGCAGTGCTAGGGGACTAGCGGGGACTAGCACAGATATGCAGTATTTT.

As for this clonotype: The junction and the germline gene differ at one end; a read error may be behind it. The chain couples TRBV5-5 to TRBJ2-7; D is perhaps TRBD2 (5 bases). This CDR3 contains 14 residues. Germline V lookup: CDR1 SGHKS, CDR2 YYEKEE (reference sequence). CDR3 bases: TGTGCCAGCAGCCCCTGGACTTGCGGCTACGAGCAGTATTTC. Protein product: CASSPWTCGYEQYF.

On this clonotype itself: The junction departs from the called germline gene at one end, perhaps through a read error. The chain uses TRBV12-3 or TRBV12-4 and TRBJ1-1; D not certain. The CDR3 has 11 residues. The CDR3 loop reads CASSFNADAFF. CDR3 bases: TGTGCCAGCAGTTTTAACGCTGATGCTTTCTTT.

This clonotype was observed at least ten times. V usage is TRBV5-1 and J usage is TRBJ1-3; D uncertain. The V end lost 4 bases, the J end lost 0 bases, and 8 bases lay between the germline ends. Per the germline V gene, CDR1 is SGHRS and CDR2 is YFSETQ. This CDR3 region has 14 residues. The CDR3 loop is CASSTAVSGNTIYF. CDR3 nucleotide sequence: TGCGCCAGCAGCACAGCAGTCTCTGGAAACACCATATATTTT.

In nucleotides, the CDR3 is TGTGCCAGCAGTCCACGGGTGAGCTATGGCTACACCTTC. This codes for CASSPRVSYGYTF. The rearrangement uses TRBV12-3 or TRBV12-4 and TRBJ1-2; unclear D gene. The CDR3 extends over 13 amino acids. Trimming took off 5 bases at V and 4 bases at J, with 11 bases between the two ends.

Concerning this clonotype itself: One junction end disagrees with the germline gene, perhaps due to a read error. The chain recombines TRBV5-4 with TRBJ2-2; D is unclear. Germline V lookup: CDR1 SGHNT, CDR2 YYREEE (reference sequence). There are 14 residues in the CDR3. DNA for the CDR3: TGTGCCAGCAGTTCCGTCACGAACACCAGGGAGCTGTTTTTT. Amino acid sequence: CASSSVTNTRELFF.

This clonotype was seen repeatedly, ten times or more. The rearrangement joins TRBV5-1 to TRBJ2-2; 8 bases line up with TRBD2. J lost 1 base, V lost 7 bases, and 0 bases had no gene match. This CDR3 comprises 13 residues. Germline CDR1 reads SGHRS; CDR2 reads YFSETQ. The DNA for the CDR3 is TGCGCCAGCCGGGAGGGGAACACCGGGGAGCTGTTTTTT. Translated, it gives CASREGNTGELFF. The entire variable domain, with the rest obtained from reference TRBV5-1 and TRBJ2-2, is as follows: KAGVTQTPRYLIKTRGQQVTLSCSPISGHRSVSWYQQTPGQGLQFLFEYFSETQRNKGNFPGRFSGRQFSNSRSEMNVSTLELGDSALYLCASREGNTGELFFGEGSRLTVL.

Points on this clonotype: This is likely a read error, given that the CDR3 carries no conserved phenylalanine or tryptophan at its end. V gene TRBV11-2 combines with J gene TRBJ2-1; D is perhaps TRBD2 (6 bases). Germline CDR1 reads SGHAT; CDR2 reads FQNNGV. Trimming removed 1 base at V and 9 bases at J, with 25 bases between. The CDR3 has 18 residues. For the CDR3, the DNA is TGTGCCAGCAGCTTAGGAGTAGCGGAAGGCTACTACAACATTGAGCAGTTCTCC. This codes for CASSLGVAEGYYNIEQFS.

This clonotype has just one count. Possible read error: a much larger clone is one base away. This chain connects TRBV5-1 to TRBJ2-3, with TRBD2 matching over 11 bases. The CDR3 length is 15 residues. CDR1 is SGHRS and CDR2 is YFSETQ in the germline V gene. The DNA for the CDR3 is TGCGTCAGCAGCTTGGAACTAGCGGGAGTTACGTCGCAGTATTTT. The encoded protein is CVSSLELAGVTSQYF. Full variable domain (rest looked up from reference TRBV5-1 and TRBJ2-3): KAGVTQTPRYLIKTRGQQVTLSCSPISGHRSVSWYQQTPGQGLQFLFEYFSETQRNKGNFPGRFSGRQFSNSRSEMNVSTLELGDSALYLCVSSLELAGVTSQYFGPGTRLTVL.

The chain combines TRBV6-6 with TRBJ2-2; tentative D call: TRBD2 (5 bases). The germline gives CDR1 MNHNY, CDR2 SVGAGI (reference sequence). The CDR3 loop spans 15 amino acids. DNA of the CDR3: TGTGTTAGCAGTTACCGAGGGCTTGGCACCGGGGAGCTGTTTTTT. Translating it yields CVSSYRGLGTGELFF.

With respect to this clonotype: In this CDR3 the conserved last residue, phenylalanine or tryptophan, is missing, so a read error is likely. The chain uses TRBV2 and TRBJ1-2; maybe TRBD1 (6 bases). Trimming left V 5 bases short and J 7 bases short, with 17 bases between. This CDR3 has 14 amino acids. Germline V gene data show CDR1 as SNHLY and CDR2 as FYNNEI. Here the CDR3 reads CASSSAKGVAGYTC. The CDR3 region has the DNA TGTGCCAGCAGTTCTGCCAAGGGGGTGGCTGGCTACACCTGC.

The V gene is TRBV11-2, the J gene TRBJ2-1; 14 nucleotides align to TRBD2. The CDR3 is 18 amino acids. Germline V gives CDR1 SGHAT, CDR2 FQNNGV. The chain's CDR3 is CVNSSYSWGLAGEERQFF. The CDR3 nucleotides read TGTGTCAACAGCTCATATAGTTGGGGACTAGCGGGAGAGGAGCGGCAGTTCTTC.

In regard to this clonotype: A much larger clonotype is one base distant, so this may be a read error. V gene TRBV5-1 combines with J gene TRBJ2-2; 8 bases fit TRBD2. V lost 7 bases and J lost 3; bases outside the gene matches: 2. Germline V gene data show CDR1 as SGHRS and CDR2 as YFSETQ. CDR3 length: 13 amino acids. The CDR3 DNA is TGCGCCAGCCGGGAGGGGGACACCGGGGAGCTGTTTTTT. The encoded protein is CASREGDTGELFF. Using reference TRBV5-1 and TRBJ2-2 for the parts outside the CDR3, the full variable domain is KAGVTQTPRYLIKTRGQQVTLSCSPISGHRSVSWYQQTPGQGLQFLFEYFSETQRNKGNFPGRFSGRQFSNSRSEMNVSTLELGDSALYLCASREGDTGELFFGEGSRLTVL.

This clonotype was observed many times. Written as DNA, the CDR3 is TGCAGTGCTAGAGAACTGGAACTAGCGTTAGGTTATGAGCAGTTCTTC. Its protein product is CSARELELALGYEQFF. The rearrangement joins TRBV20-1 to TRBJ2-1, with 7 bases fitting TRBD2. V lost 0 bases and J lost 8; bases outside the gene matches: 13. CDR3 size: 16 residues. The germline CDR1 and CDR2 sequences are DFQATT and SNEGSKA (reference sequence).

This clonotype showed up just a few times. One end of the junction varies from germline; a read error may be responsible. The chain carries TRBV4-1 and TRBJ2-1; TRBD2 might be the D (7 bases). Germline V gives CDR1 MGHRA, CDR2 YSYEKL. This CDR3 is built from 17 residues. CDR3: CVSSRDPTGGPYNEQFF. For the CDR3, the DNA is TGCGTCAGCAGCCGAGATCCTACCGGGGGGCCCTACAATGAGCAGTTCTTC.

This clonotype was detected only a few times. This may arise from a read error, as a much more abundant clone is one base away. The conserved closing phenylalanine or tryptophan is absent in this CDR3, likely reflecting a read error. The chain recombines TRBV20-1 with TRBJ2-1, with TRBD1 as a possible D gene (6 bases). Trimming shortened V by 1 base and J by 8 bases, and 15 bases separated the two germline ends. Germline CDR1 and CDR2: DFQATT and SNEGSKA (reference sequence). CDR3 length equals 14 residues. The CDR3 DNA reads as TGCAGTGCTAGAGGCCCCAGGGGTGGGGATGAGCAGTTCATC. It yields the protein CSARGPRGGDEQFI.